This T cell receptor beta chain originates from a study of cytomegalovirus exposure and HLA in healthy donors. Looking at the study overall: The study placed approximately 81% of its approximately 430 genotyped donors in the Caucasian-associated ancestry cluster.

As regards this clone: Its specificity is unknown.

Study-wide findings and caveats: In a later analysis, productive TCRs from donors in an Asian-associated ancestry cluster reportedly carried fewer N-insertions than the cohort mean. Altogether, around 160 TCR beta chains were recorded as cytomegalovirus-associated.

Germline V gene lookup returns CDR1 MNHEY and CDR2 SVGAGI. The CDR3 is 14 amino acids. The germline V and J ends were trimmed by 5 bases and 1 base, with 12 bases remaining between them. A multiplex PCR was run with 60 Vbeta primers and 13 Jbeta primers. Assay: immunoSEQ multiplex PCR; the TCRdb copy retains only in-frame clones and omits some. Of around 160,000 clones in the sample, 60% to 80% were seen once. This sequence was found in a woman aged 40-49 years in good health and CMV-seropositive. Sequencing was done on a sample of PBMCs. The gene calls are TRBV6-5 and TRBJ2-7; D perhaps matches TRBD1 (6 bases). The CDR3 DNA reads TGTGCCAGCAGTGATTTCGGACAGTCCTACGAGCAGTACTTC. Protein sequence: CASSDFGQSYEQYF.